This T cell receptor (beta chain) comes out of a study of technical replicates of blood from several donors. CDR1 LNHDA and CDR2 SQIVND come from the germline V gene (reference sequence). With 5 bases clipped from V and 3 bases from J, the junction kept 4 bases outside the gene matches. The CDR3 length is 13 residues. TCRdb keeps only in-frame clones here, not all; method: immunoSEQ multiplex PCR. The sample contains 70,000 to 95,000 clones, just under 95% of which appear only once. This chain links TRBV19 with TRBJ2-7; 7 nucleotides line up with TRBD1. The sequenced sample consisted of T cells isolated from PBMCs. This receptor was identified in a human donor in good health. The CDR3 is CASSPGQLYEQYF. CDR3 nucleotide sequence: TGTGCCAGTAGTCCGGGACAGCTCTACGAGCAGTACTTC.